The present T cell receptor (beta chain) was sequenced within a study of blood T cell repertoires in COVID-19. The wider study: Samples came from the United States, Italy and Spain, spanning acute and convalescent COVID-19. Nucleic acid was either cDNA or gDNA, and it came from T cells, B-cell-depleted T cells, or PBMCs.

V was pared by 0 bases and J by 3 bases, with 12 bases between. The CDR3 has 14 residues. CDR1 GTSNPN and CDR2 SVGIG come from the germline V gene (reference sequence). Under the authors' procedure: Amplifying reference gene primers gave estimates of nucleated cell counts. Generated by immunoSEQ multiplex PCR, the TCRdb table keeps only in-frame clones and is missing some. V and J calls and clone size are given by that table; D and trimming were obtained from the DNA. The data show about 170,000 clones, with approximately 86% seen just once and less than 3.5% held by the top ten. The gene calls are TRBV30 and TRBJ2-7; the D gene is possibly TRBD1 (5 bases). The sample taken for sequencing was peripheral blood. The receptor was isolated from a man in his 70s with acute or convalescent COVID-19. The CDR3 DNA reads as TGTGCCTGGAGTGTACTATACAGGAACTACGAGCAGTACTTC. Translating gives CAWSVLYRNYEQYF. Looking up the rest from reference TRBV30 and TRBJ2-7 gives the full variable domain: SQTIHQWPATLVQPVGSPLSLECTVEGTSNPNLYWYRQAAGRGLQLLFYSVGIGQISSEVPQNLSASRPQDRQFILSSKKLLLSDSGFYLCAWSVLYRNYEQYFGPGTRLTVT.